This TCR beta chain is drawn from a study of identical twins. Study-wide points: There was more out-of-frame TCR alpha sharing in monozygotic twins than models estimated. One should note that invariant MAIT and iNKT cells could partly confound zero-insertion analyses.

As regards this clonotype: Its target is not known.

TCRdb processed the 5' RACE reads anew with MiXCR; each CDR3 protein has one entry. The profile shows 250,000 to 350,000 distinct CDR3 sequences, around 9.7% of them singletons. The CDR3 is made up of 16 amino acids. CDR1 LGHDT and CDR2 YNNKEL come from the germline V gene (reference sequence). V was pared by 0 bases and J by 5 bases, with 15 bases between. Healthy Caucasian individuals made up all the donors. These data also formed part of another study, on yellow fever vaccine responses in identical twins. That work contributes: Twins reportedly had a vaccine T cell response that seemed partly convergent, partly personalized.

The TCR sequence derives from a young woman in good health. Sequenced sample: CD8+ T cells sorted from blood. This chain uses TRBV3-1 with TRBJ2-3; D unresolved. CDR3 coding DNA: TGTGCCAGCAGCCAAGACGGGCCCCTCATGGTAGATACGCAGTATTTT. It codes for CASSQDGPLMVDTQYF.